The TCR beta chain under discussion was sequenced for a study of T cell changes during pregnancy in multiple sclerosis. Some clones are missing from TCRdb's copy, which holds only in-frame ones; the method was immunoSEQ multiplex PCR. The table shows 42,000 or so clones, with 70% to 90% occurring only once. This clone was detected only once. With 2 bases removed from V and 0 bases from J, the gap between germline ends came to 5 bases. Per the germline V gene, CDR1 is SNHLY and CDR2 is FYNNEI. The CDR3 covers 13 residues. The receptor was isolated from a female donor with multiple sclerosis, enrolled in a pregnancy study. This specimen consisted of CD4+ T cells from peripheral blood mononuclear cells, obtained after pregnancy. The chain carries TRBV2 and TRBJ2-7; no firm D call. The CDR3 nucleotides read TGTGCCAGCAGTGAACCCAGCTCCTACGAGCAGTACTTC. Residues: CASSEPSSYEQYF. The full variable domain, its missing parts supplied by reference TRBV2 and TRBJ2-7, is EPEVTQTPSHQVTQMGQEVILRCVPISNHLYFYWYRQILGQKVEFLVSFYNNEISEKSEIFDDQFSVERPDGSNFTLKIRSTKLEDSAMYFCASSEPSSYEQYFGPGTRLTVT.